This T cell receptor beta chain comes out of a study of blood T cell repertoires in COVID-19 (dated by TCRdb to the early 2020s). With regard to the full study: Samples covering the acute and convalescent phases of COVID-19 were provided by collaborators in the United States, Italy and Spain. The material from the prospective study consisted of cDNA or gDNA derived from T cells, B-cell-depleted T cells, or PBMCs. Deeply sampled blood TCRbeta repertoires from subjects exposed to, actively infected with, or recovered from COVID-19 were included in the dataset. The repertoires were made available in a free public database intended to serve as a resource for research on the immune response to SARS-CoV-2. Samples came from the ongoing ImmuneRACE study (first 160 participants) plus 1,254 subjects from 6 global collaborators. The sample metadata nearly always contained a de-identified subject ID, COVID-19 status, age in years and sex. Where available, HLA class I and class II types were taken from metadata supplied by the sample provider and were not determined by assay-based typing.

On this clone: Its antigen has not been determined. Base qualities are not recorded, but no much larger clone differs from it by a single base.

Collaborating institutions collected whole blood in K2EDTA tubes following their own protocols. For TCRbeta analysis, collaborators shipped samples as frozen whole blood, isolated PBMCs, or DNA extracted from either of those sample types. TCRbeta CDR3 regions were amplified from genomic DNA using the immunoSEQ Assay, a bias-controlled multiplex PCR. The authors' pipeline ran thus. The number of nucleated cells in each sample was estimated from the amplification of reference gene primers within the assay. Sequence reads were collapsed and filtered to measure the absolute abundance of every unique TCRbeta CDR3 rearrangement. For each sample, productive Simpson clonality was calculated by taking the square root of Simpson's diversity index across productive rearrangements. In TCRdb, the immuneACCESS table is reduced to in-frame sequences with V and J assigned. These tables do not hold every clone; where another copy was compared, an unresolved V gene accounts for under half, and the others remain unexplained. V and J calls and clone size are given by that table; D and trimming were obtained from the DNA. In this sample the table shows 180,000 or so clones, roughly 86% of which occur a single time. The ten top clones hold around 2.7% of the sample.

Paper-wide results and their limitations: The amount of clinical and demographic metadata varied by source and participant and was provided uncurated.

Sequenced sample: peripheral blood. The sequence came from a man aged 40-49 years with active or convalescent COVID-19.

The nucleotide sequence reads as follows: TGTGCCTGGAGTAGGAGGAGGAGCGACACTGAAGCTTTCTTT. This encodes CAWSRRRSDTEAFF. Recombination connected TRBV30 to TRBJ1-1; no confident D gene assignment can be made. The CDR3, from cysteine to phenylalanine, totals 14 residues. CDR3 DNA is the only sequence kept; it has 42 bases, read in frame from the first base. Deletion took 2 bases off V and 3 bases off J, with a span of 13 bases between the germline ends. For CDR1 and CDR2, the germline V gene (reference sequence) lists GTSNPN and SVGIG.